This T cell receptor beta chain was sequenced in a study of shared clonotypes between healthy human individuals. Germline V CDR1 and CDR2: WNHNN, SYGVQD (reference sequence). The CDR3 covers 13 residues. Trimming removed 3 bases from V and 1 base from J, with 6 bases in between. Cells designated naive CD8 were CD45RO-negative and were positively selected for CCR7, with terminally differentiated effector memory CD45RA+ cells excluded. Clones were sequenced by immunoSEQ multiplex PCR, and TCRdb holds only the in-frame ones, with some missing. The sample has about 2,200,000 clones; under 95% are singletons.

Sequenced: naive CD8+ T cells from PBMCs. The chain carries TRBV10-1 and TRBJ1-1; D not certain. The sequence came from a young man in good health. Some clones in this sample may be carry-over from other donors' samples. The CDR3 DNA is TGCGCCAGCAGTGACCCAGAGAACACTGAAGCTTTCTTT. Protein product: CASSDPENTEAFF.